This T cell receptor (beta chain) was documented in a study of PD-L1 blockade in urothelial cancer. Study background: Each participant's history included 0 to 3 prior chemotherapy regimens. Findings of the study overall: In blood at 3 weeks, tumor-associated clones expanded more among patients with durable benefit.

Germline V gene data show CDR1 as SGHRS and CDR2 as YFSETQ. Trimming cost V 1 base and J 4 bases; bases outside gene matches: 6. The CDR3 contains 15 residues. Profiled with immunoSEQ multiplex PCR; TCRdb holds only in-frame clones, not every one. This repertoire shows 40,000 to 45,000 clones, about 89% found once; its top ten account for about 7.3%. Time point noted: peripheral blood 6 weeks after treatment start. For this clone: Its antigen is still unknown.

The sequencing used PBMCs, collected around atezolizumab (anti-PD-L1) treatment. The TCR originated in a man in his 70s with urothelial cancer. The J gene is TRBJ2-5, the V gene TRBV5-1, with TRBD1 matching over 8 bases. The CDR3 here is CASSLQGASVETQYF. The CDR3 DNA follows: TGCGCCAGCAGCTTGCAGGGGGCGAGTGTAGAGACCCAGTACTTC. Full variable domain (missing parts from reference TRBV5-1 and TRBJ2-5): KAGVTQTPRYLIKTRGQQVTLSCSPISGHRSVSWYQQTPGQGLQFLFEYFSETQRNKGNFPGRFSGRQFSNSRSEMNVSTLELGDSALYLCASSLQGASVETQYFGPGTRLLVL.